Reported below is one T cell receptor beta chain. The sample comes from a study of blood T cell repertoires in COVID-19. Overall study: There were acute and convalescent COVID-19 samples, and they came from the United States, Italy and Spain. Sources were T cells, B-cell-depleted T cells, or PBMCs; the material itself was cDNA or gDNA.

Original handling: Reference gene primer amplification gave estimated nucleated cell counts. Method: immunoSEQ multiplex PCR; TCRdb's copy keeps in-frame clones and lacks some. That table furnishes V, J and clone size, whereas the DNA furnished D and trimming. The sample records more than 300,000 clones, 86% being singletons. CDR1 is MNHEY and CDR2 is SVGEGT in the germline V gene. With 6 bases removed from V and 3 bases from J, the gap between germline ends came to 18 bases. The CDR3 runs 16 residues. Material: peripheral blood. V gene TRBV6-2 or TRBV6-3 combines with J gene TRBJ1-5; TRBD1 is a possible D gene (6 bases). The sequence came from a woman in her forties or fifties with acute or convalescent COVID-19. This CDR3 reads CASSKYRQETNQPQHF. The DNA of the CDR3 is TGTGCCAGCAGCAAATATCGACAGGAAACCAATCAGCCCCAGCATTTT.